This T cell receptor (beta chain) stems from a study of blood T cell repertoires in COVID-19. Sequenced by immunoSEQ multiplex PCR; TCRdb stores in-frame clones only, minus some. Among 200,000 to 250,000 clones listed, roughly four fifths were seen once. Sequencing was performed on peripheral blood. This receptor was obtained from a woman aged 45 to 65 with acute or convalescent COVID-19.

CDR3 nucleotide sequence: TGTGCCACCCGGGCTAGCGGGAGCTTCGATACGCAGTATTTT. This codes for CATRASGSFDTQYF. The chain couples TRBV24-1 to TRBJ2-3; TRBD2 matches at 10 bases. V shed 9 bases, J shed 6 bases, and the junction held 8 bases outside the gene matches. This CDR3 is built from 14 residues. CDR1 KGHDR and CDR2 SFDVKD come from the germline V gene.